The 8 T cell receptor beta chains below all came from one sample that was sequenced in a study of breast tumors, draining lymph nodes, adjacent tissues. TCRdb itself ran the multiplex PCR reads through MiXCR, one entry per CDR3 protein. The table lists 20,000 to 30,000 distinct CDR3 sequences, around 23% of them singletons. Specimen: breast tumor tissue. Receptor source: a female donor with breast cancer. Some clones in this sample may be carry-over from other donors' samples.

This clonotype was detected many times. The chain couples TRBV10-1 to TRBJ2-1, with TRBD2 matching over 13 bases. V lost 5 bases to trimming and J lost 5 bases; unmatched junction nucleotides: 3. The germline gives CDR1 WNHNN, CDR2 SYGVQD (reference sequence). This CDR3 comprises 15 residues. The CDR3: CASSRGLAGDNEQFF. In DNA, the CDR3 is TGCGCCAGCAGTCGCGGACTAGCGGGAGACAATGAGCAGTTCTTC.

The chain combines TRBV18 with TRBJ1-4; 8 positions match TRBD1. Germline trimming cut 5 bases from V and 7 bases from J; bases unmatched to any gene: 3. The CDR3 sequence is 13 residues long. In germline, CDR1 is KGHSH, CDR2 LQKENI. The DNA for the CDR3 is TGTGCCAGCTCATCCGACAGGGGTGAAAAACTGTTTTTT. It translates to CASSSDRGEKLFF.

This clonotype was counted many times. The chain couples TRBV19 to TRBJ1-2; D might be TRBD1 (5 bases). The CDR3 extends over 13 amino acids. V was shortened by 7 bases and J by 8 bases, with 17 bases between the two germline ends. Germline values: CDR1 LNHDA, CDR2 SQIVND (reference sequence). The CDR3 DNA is TGTGCCAGTACCCAGGAGGGGATGGGGGGCTACACCTTC. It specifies CASTQEGMGGYTF.

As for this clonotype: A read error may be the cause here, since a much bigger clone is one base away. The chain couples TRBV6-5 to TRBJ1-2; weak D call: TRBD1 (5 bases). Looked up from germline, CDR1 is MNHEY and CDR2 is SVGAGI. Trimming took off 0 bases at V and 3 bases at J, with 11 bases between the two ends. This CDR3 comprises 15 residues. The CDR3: CASSYSAGVDYGYTF. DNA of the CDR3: TGTGCCAGCAGTTACTCGGCGGGGGTAGACTATGGCTACACCTTC.

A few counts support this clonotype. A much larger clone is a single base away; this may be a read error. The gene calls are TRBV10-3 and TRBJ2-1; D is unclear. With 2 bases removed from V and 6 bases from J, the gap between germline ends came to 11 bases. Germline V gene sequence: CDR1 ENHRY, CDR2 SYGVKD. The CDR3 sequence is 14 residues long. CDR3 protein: CAISELGGPNEQFF. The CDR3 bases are TGTGCCATCAGTGAGCTCGGTGGGCCCAATGAGCAGTTCTTC.

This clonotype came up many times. The CDR3 sequence: CASSSSDTTGELFF. The DNA of the CDR3 is TGCGCCAGCAGCTCGTCGGATACGACCGGGGAGCTGTTTTTT. V is TRBV5-1 and J is TRBJ2-2, with D uncertain. CDR1 is SGHRS and CDR2 is YFSETQ in the germline V gene. The V end was cut by 3 bases, the J end by 5 bases, with 11 bases between. The CDR3 covers 14 residues.

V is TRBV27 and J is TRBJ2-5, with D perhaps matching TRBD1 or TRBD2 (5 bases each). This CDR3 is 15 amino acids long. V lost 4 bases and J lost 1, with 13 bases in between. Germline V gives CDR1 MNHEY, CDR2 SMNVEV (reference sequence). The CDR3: CASSSFEGTQETQYF. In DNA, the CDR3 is TGTGCCAGCAGTTCCTTTGAGGGGACCCAAGAGACCCAGTACTTC.

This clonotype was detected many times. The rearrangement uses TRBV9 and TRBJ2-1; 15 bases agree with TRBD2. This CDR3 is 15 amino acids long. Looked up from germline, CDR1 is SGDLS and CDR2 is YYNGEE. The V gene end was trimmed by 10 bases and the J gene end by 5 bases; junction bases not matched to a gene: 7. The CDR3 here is CAFRTSGRVDNEQFF. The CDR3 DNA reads TGTGCCTTTCGGACTAGCGGGAGGGTCGACAATGAGCAGTTCTTC.